The present entry profiles one TCR delta chain with its context. The antigen is unknown. TCRdb shows a much larger clone's protein in place of this DNA's translation, and the two differ at residue 6, likely through a read error; the protein shown is translated from the DNA. These data come from a study of γδ T cells in repeated Plasmodium falciparum infection. In the study overall: The natural-infection arm compared Malian children under seasonal malaria with matched Australian children.

Broader study findings: Repeated controlled infections reportedly drove waves of new clonotype selection in Vdelta2-negative, mostly Vdelta1+, gammadelta repertoires.

This CDR3 contains 24 residues. Germline lookup yields CDR1 TSWWSYY and CDR2 QGS. V lost 0 bases and J lost 1; bases outside the gene matches: 26. TCRdb used CATT to re-call clones from the multiplex PCR reads. In the table there are tens of thousands of delta-chain clones, about 2% of which are singletons. Gammadelta T cells were flow-sorted from PBMC into Vgamma9/Vdelta2+ and Vdelta2-negative populations for bulk analysis. The material sequenced was gamma-delta T cells from blood. This sequence originates from a pool of human donors (malaria-infected and uninfected, not separated). V usage is TRDV1 and J usage is TRDJ1; 10 bases agree with TRDD3. TCRdb does not report a J gene; here it was assigned by matching the DNA to germline references. CDR3 protein: CALGELGKLPQTYWGIRGTDKLIF. CDR3 bases: TGTGCTCTTGGGGAACTGGGTAAGCTTCCTCAAACGTACTGGGGGATTAGGGGCACCGATAAACTCATCTTT.